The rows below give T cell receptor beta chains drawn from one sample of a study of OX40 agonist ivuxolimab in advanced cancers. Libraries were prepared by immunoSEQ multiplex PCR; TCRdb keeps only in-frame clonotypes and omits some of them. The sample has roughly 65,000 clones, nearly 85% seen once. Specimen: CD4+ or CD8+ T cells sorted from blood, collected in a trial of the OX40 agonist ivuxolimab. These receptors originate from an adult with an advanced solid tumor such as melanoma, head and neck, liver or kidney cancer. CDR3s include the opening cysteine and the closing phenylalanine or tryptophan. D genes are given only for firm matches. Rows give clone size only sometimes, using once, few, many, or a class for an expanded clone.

CASSFPGQGKLLASGANVLTF | TGTGCCAGCAGTTTTCCCGGACAGGGGAAACTCTTAGCCTCTGGGGCCAACGTCCTGACTTTC | TRBV28 | - | TRBD1 | TRBJ2-6
CASSLQGKGTEAFF | TGTGCCAGCAGCCTCCAGGGAAAGGGCACTGAAGCTTTCTTT | TRBV7-9 | - | - | TRBJ1-1
CASSLGQRGNTIYF | TGTGCCAGCAGCTTGGGACAAAGGGGAAACACCATATATTTT | TRBV5-5 | few | - | TRBJ1-3
CASSATGGDTNNSPLHF | TGTGCCAGCAGCGCCACAGGGGGGGACACCAATAATTCACCCCTCCACTTT | TRBV9 | - | TRBD1 | TRBJ1-6
CASSYPSLHEQYF | TGTGCCAGCAGCTACCCCAGTCTACACGAGCAGTACTTC | TRBV7-2 | few | - | TRBJ2-7
CSVVGSGSRHIPNEQFF | TGCAGCGTTGTGGGGAGCGGGAGTCGTCATATACCCAATGAGCAGTTCTTC | TRBV29-1 | - | TRBD2 | TRBJ2-1
CASSAGGVGREQYF | TGTGCCAGCAGCGCCGGGGGGGTAGGTAGGGAGCAGTACTTC | TRBV9 | - | TRBD2 | TRBJ2-7
CASSGTGYYTF | TGTGCCAGCAGTGGGACGGGTTACTACACCTTC | TRBV6-6 | - | - | TRBJ1-2
CASSGQGLNTEAFF | TGTGCCAGCAGTGGGCAGGGATTGAACACTGAAGCTTTCTTT | TRBV25-1 | - | - | TRBJ1-1
CASSNQGNQPQHF | TGTGCCAGTAGTAACCAGGGTAATCAGCCCCAGCATTTT | TRBV19 | few | - | TRBJ1-5
CASSLGLGTDEAFF | TGTGCCAGCAGCTTAGGATTGGGGACAGATGAAGCTTTCTTT | TRBV7-2 | - | TRBD1 | TRBJ1-1
CASRSTAYNSPLHF | TGTGCCAGCAGATCGACAGCCTATAATTCACCCCTCCACTTT | TRBV6-9 | - | - | TRBJ1-6
CASSDRGQETQYF | TGTGCCAGCAGCGACAGGGGTCAAGAGACCCAGTACTTC | TRBV7-9 | few | TRBD1 | TRBJ2-5
CASSSIWTLNTEAFF | TGTGCCAGCAGCTCGATTTGGACACTGAACACTGAAGCTTTCTTT | TRBV5-6 | - | - | TRBJ1-1
CASSTDRGRGKLFF | TGTGCCAGCAGCACAGACAGGGGGCGCGGAAAACTGTTTTTT | TRBV7-2 | once | TRBD1 | TRBJ1-4
CASTLRLANQEQYF | TGTGCCAGCACCCTGAGACTTGCCAACCAGGAGCAGTACTTC | TRBV28 | - | - | TRBJ2-7
CASGFWTVSSGNTIYF | TGTGCTAGTGGTTTCTGGACGGTTAGCTCTGGAAACACCATATATTTT | TRBV12-5 | - | - | TRBJ1-3
CASSSGTGGGAYF | TGCGCCAGCAGCTCAGGGACAGGGGGTGGCGCGTACTTC | TRBV5-1 | - | TRBD1 | TRBJ2-7
CATHSGGGTNTEAFF | TGTGCCACTCACTCAGGGGGCGGAACGAACACTGAAGCTTTCTTT | TRBV28 | - | TRBD1 | TRBJ1-1
CASSLGSGVSYNEQFF | TGTGCCAGCAGCTTAGGGAGCGGGGTGTCCTACAATGAGCAGTTCTTC | TRBV5-8 | - | TRBD2 | TRBJ2-1
CASSSGQGVNEQFF | TGTGCCAGCAGCTCCGGACAGGGTGTTAATGAGCAGTTCTTC | TRBV7-2 | - | TRBD1 | TRBJ2-1
CASCDRVRTDTQYF | TGTGCCAGCTGTGACAGGGTTAGAACAGATACGCAGTATTTT | TRBV7-2 | - | TRBD1 | TRBJ2-3
CASSLFGVGTGRLGETQYF | TGTGCCAGCAGCCTATTCGGGGTTGGGACAGGGCGCCTGGGAGAGACCCAGTACTTC | TRBV7-2 | - | TRBD1 | TRBJ2-5
CASSGDRGYEQYF | TGTGCCAGCAGCGGGGACAGGGGGTACGAGCAGTACTTC | TRBV9 | - | TRBD1 | TRBJ2-7
CASSTGRQANEQFF | TGTGCCAGTAGTACCGGGCGCCAGGCAAATGAGCAGTTCTTC | TRBV19 | - | - | TRBJ2-1
CASSKYKGLAYEQYF | TGTGCCAGCAGTAAATATAAGGGACTAGCGTACGAGCAGTACTTC | TRBV27 | - | TRBD2 | TRBJ2-7
CASSYYRGAYNEQFF | TGTGCCAGCAGCTACTACAGGGGGGCTTACAATGAGCAGTTCTTC | TRBV11-3 | - | TRBD1 | TRBJ2-1
CASSADRNTEAFF | TGTGCCAGCAGCGCCGACAGGAACACTGAAGCTTTCTTT | TRBV7-3 | - | - | TRBJ1-1
CASSLTAGANVLTF | TGCGCCAGCAGCTTGACTGCTGGGGCCAACGTCCTGACTTTC | TRBV5-1 | - | - | TRBJ2-6
CAGGRAEETQYF | TGTGCCGGGGGACGCGCCGAAGAGACCCAGTACTTC | TRBV6-5 | - | - | TRBJ2-5
CASSLEGTSPLHF | TGCGCCAGCAGCTTGGAGGGAACTTCACCCCTCCACTTT | TRBV5-1 | - | - | TRBJ1-6
CSAGPRGEAFF | TGCAGTGCTGGGCCCCGGGGGGAAGCTTTCTTT | TRBV20-1 | - | - | TRBJ1-1
CASRTGGFNGYTF | TGTGCCAGTCGGACAGGGGGGTTTAATGGCTACACCTTC | TRBV19 | - | TRBD1 | TRBJ1-2
CASSERDRAEAFF | TGTGCCAGCAGCGAGCGGGACAGGGCTGAAGCTTTCTTT | TRBV7-9 | once | TRBD1 | TRBJ1-1
CARSQIGGLGNTIYF | TGTGCCAGAAGCCAGATAGGTGGCCTTGGAAACACCATATATTTT | TRBV5-3 | - | - | TRBJ1-3
CAWKSGKGKIEAFF | TGTGCCTGGAAGAGTGGGAAAGGGAAGATTGAAGCTTTCTTT | TRBV30 | - | - | TRBJ1-1
CASSLGAGAEGTEAFF | TGTGCCAGCAGCTTAGGTGCGGGGGCAGAAGGCACTGAAGCTTTCTTT | TRBV5-4 | few | - | TRBJ1-1
CASSPQGGNYGYTF | TGTGCCAGCAGCCCGCAGGGAGGTAACTATGGCTACACCTTC | TRBV7-9 | few | - | TRBJ1-2